Listed below are T cell receptor beta chains from one sample, sequenced in a study of T cell repertoires in cytomegalovirus infection. Their antigen targets remain unknown. Each CDR3 protein is one row after TCRdb ran MiXCR on the reads. The profile covers over 95,000 distinct CDR3 sequences, with roughly 31% appearing a single time and 35% to 50% taken by the ten largest. Sequences were derived from CD8+ T cells from cultured PBMCs, sampled from culture after CMV antigen stimulation. The origin of the receptors is a human donor in good health (CMV status not recorded). Some clones in this sample may be carry-over from other donors' samples. Each CDR3 is given with its conserved first and last residue. The D gene is left open where the match is weak. Some rows have no size entry. The others give once, few or many, or a class for an expanded clone.

V gene	D gene	J gene	CDR3 length	clone size	CDR3 protein	CDR3 DNA
TRBV5-6	NA	TRBJ2-1	15	few	CASSLWQLSYNEQFF	TGTGCCAGCAGCCTCTGGCAGCTCTCCTACAATGAGCAGTTCTTC
TRBV7-2	NA	TRBJ2-7	16	NA	CASSLTAGRGLIEQYF	TGTGCCAGCAGCTTAACGGCAGGCAGGGGCCTTATCGAGCAGTACTTC
TRBV9	NA	TRBJ2-5	14	NA	CASSPRTDQETQYF	TGTGCCAGCAGCCCCCGGACGGATCAAGAGACCCAGTACTTC
TRBV27	TRBD2	TRBJ2-3	15	few	CASCYSGGGTDTQYF	TGTGCCAGCTGTTATAGCGGGGGAGGCACAGATACGCAGTATTTT
TRBV12-3/TRBV12-4	NA	TRBJ2-3	11	many	CASTNTDTQYF	TGTGCCAGCACCAACACAGATACGCAGTATTTT
TRBV27	TRBD1	TRBJ2-7	15	few	CASSPGQGVGYEQYF	TGTGCCAGCAGTCCGGGACAGGGGGTCGGCTACGAGCAGTACTTC
TRBV7-6	TRBD1	TRBJ2-7	15	NA	CASSDPTGGGYEQYF	TGTGCCAGCAGCGATCCGACAGGGGGGGGATACGAGCAGTACTTC
TRBV7-6	NA	TRBJ1-5	16	few	CASSLVGGVSNQPQHF	TGTGCCAGCAGCTTAGTTGGAGGGGTTTCCAATCAGCCCCAGCATTTT
TRBV7-9	NA	TRBJ2-5	15	NA	CASSLGTAFGETQYF	TGTGCCAGCAGCTTAGGCACGGCCTTCGGCGAGACCCAGTACTTC
TRBV5-4	TRBD2	TRBJ2-5	15	few	CASSLGGGGQETQYF	TGTGCCAGCAGCTTGGGCGGGGGGGGCCAAGAGACCCAGTACTTC
TRBV11-2	NA	TRBJ2-1	10	NA	CASSGIRQFF	TGTGCCAGCAGCGGGATCCGGCAGTTCTTC
TRBV6-2/TRBV6-3	NA	TRBJ1-5	16	few	CASGNNLGGGNQPQHF	TGTGCCAGCGGCAACAACCTGGGGGGAGGCAATCAGCCCCAGCATTTT
TRBV7-2	TRBD1	TRBJ2-7	14	few	CASSPWTGPLEQYF	TGTGCCAGCAGCCCCTGGACAGGTCCATTGGAGCAGTACTTC
TRBV7-2	NA	TRBJ2-3	14	NA	CASSLNRVTDTQYF	TGTGCCAGCAGCTTAAACAGGGTAACAGATACGCAGTATTTT
TRBV14	TRBD2	TRBJ2-1	15	NA	CASSQVGGAYNEQFF	TGTGCCAGCAGCCAAGTCGGGGGGGCCTACAATGAGCAGTTCTTC
TRBV6-8	NA	TRBJ1-5	16	NA	CASSGKAQGDGQPQHF	TGTGCCAGCAGTGGAAAAGCACAGGGAGACGGCCAGCCCCAGCATTTT
TRBV6-5	TRBD2	TRBJ2-1	16	few	CASSYSGTSAWNEQFF	TGTGCCAGCAGTTACTCCGGGACTAGCGCCTGGAATGAGCAGTTCTTC
TRBV29-1	TRBD2	TRBJ2-1	13	NA	CSLGAGGPNEQFF	TGCAGCTTGGGAGCGGGGGGGCCAAATGAGCAGTTCTTC
TRBV2	NA	TRBJ1-5	15	few	CASSKRGASNQPQHF	TGTGCCAGCTCCAAAAGAGGGGCTAGCAATCAGCCCCAGCATTTT
TRBV12-3/TRBV12-4	NA	TRBJ1-1	14	NA	CASNLGGPNTEAFF	TGTGCCAGCAATCTAGGGGGACCCAACACTGAAGCTTTCTTT
TRBV12-3/TRBV12-4	NA	TRBJ2-7	14	NA	CASSLGQGTFEQYF	TGTGCCAGCAGTTTAGGTCAGGGTACCTTCGAGCAGTACTTC
TRBV7-9	TRBD1	TRBJ2-1	13	NA	CASSEGQPDEQFF	TGTGCCAGCAGCGAGGGACAGCCAGATGAGCAGTTCTTC
TRBV27	TRBD1	TRBJ2-1	16	few	CASSLAQAGGKNEQFF	TGTGCCAGCAGTTTAGCCCAGGCAGGGGGAAAAAATGAGCAGTTCTTC
TRBV28	NA	TRBJ1-1	13	NA	CASSLGQVTEAFF	TGTGCCAGCAGTTTAGGGCAGGTCACTGAAGCTTTCTTT
TRBV7-9	NA	TRBJ2-7	11	NA	CASSFGPEQYF	TGTGCCAGCAGCTTCGGACCCGAGCAGTACTTC
TRBV6-1	NA	TRBJ1-5	13	many	CASSWGAGQPQHF	TGTGCCAGCAGTTGGGGGGCAGGGCAGCCCCAGCATTTT
TRBV6-2/TRBV6-3	NA	TRBJ1-5	12	many	CASSSTLGPQHF	TGTGCCAGCAGTTCCACTTTGGGGCCCCAGCATTTT
TRBV7-9	NA	TRBJ1-3	18	few	CASSFSRVRTDSGNTIYF	TGTGCCAGCAGCTTCAGCCGTGTCAGGACGGACTCTGGAAACACCATATATTTT
TRBV11-1	NA	TRBJ1-2	12	NA	CASSRNSYGYTF	TGTGCCAGCAGCCGTAACAGCTATGGCTACACCTTC
TRBV7-9	NA	TRBJ1-2	15	NA	CASSLKGYEVYGYTF	TGTGCCAGCAGCTTGAAAGGGTATGAGGTCTATGGCTACACCTTC
TRBV10-3	NA	TRBJ1-2	12	NA	CATKGRYVGYTF	TGTGCCACCAAAGGTCGGTACGTCGGCTACACCTTC
TRBV7-8	NA	TRBJ2-5	12	NA	CASRPYQETQYF	TGTGCCAGCAGACCGTACCAAGAGACCCAGTACTTC
TRBV6-5	NA	TRBJ1-3	14	few	CASSYSNGGNTIYF	TGTGCCAGCAGTTACTCTAATGGAGGAAACACCATATATTTT
TRBV10-3	NA	TRBJ1-1	16	NA	CAIKGFGGAGNTEAFF	TGTGCCATCAAGGGGTTTGGGGGGGCGGGGAACACTGAAGCTTTCTTT
TRBV28	NA	TRBJ2-1	16	NA	CASSFGRNRQVYEQFF	TGTGCCAGCAGTTTCGGCCGGAACCGACAAGTCTATGAGCAGTTCTTC
TRBV5-1	NA	TRBJ1-4	14	NA	CASSPTLTDEKLFF	TGCGCCAGCAGTCCGACACTAACGGATGAAAAACTGTTTTTT
TRBV6-6	TRBD2	TRBJ2-7	15	NA	CASTLISGGAYEQYF	TGTGCCAGCACCCTGATTAGCGGGGGGGCCTACGAGCAGTACTTC
TRBV4-1	NA	TRBJ1-5	13	once	CASSRSGNQPQHF	TGCGCCAGCAGCCGAAGCGGCAATCAGCCCCAGCATTTT
TRBV4-1	NA	TRBJ2-7	15	few	CASSQGLGTTYEQYF	TGCGCCAGCAGCCAAGGTTTAGGGACAACGTACGAGCAGTACTTC
TRBV12-3/TRBV12-4	NA	TRBJ2-5	13	many	CASSLSGAETQYF	TGTGCCAGCAGTTTGTCAGGGGCGGAGACCCAGTACTTC
TRBV7-9	NA	TRBJ2-1	16	few	CASSLSSAAAYNEQFF	TGTGCCAGCAGCCTAAGCTCGGCGGCGGCCTACAATGAGCAGTTCTTC
TRBV27	NA	TRBJ1-1	13	many	CASSPDSRREAFF	TGTGCCAGCAGTCCGGACAGTAGGAGAGAAGCTTTCTTT
TRBV5-1	TRBD1	TRBJ1-6	17	NA	CASSLAPSDRGNSPLHF	TGCGCCAGCAGCTTGGCCCCAAGCGACAGGGGGAATTCACCCCTCCACTTT
TRBV6-2/TRBV6-3	NA	TRBJ2-7	17	NA	CASSPRKGGLWSGEQYF	TGTGCCAGCAGTCCTCGAAAGGGGGGTCTCTGGTCTGGCGAGCAGTACTTC
TRBV7-9	TRBD1	TRBJ1-1	17	few	CASSPPGTEHGNTEAFF	TGTGCCAGCAGCCCCCCCGGGACAGAACATGGGAACACTGAAGCTTTCTTT
TRBV7-6	NA	TRBJ1-1	14	few	CASSLNGLNTEAFF	TGTGCCAGCAGCTTAAACGGACTGAACACTGAAGCTTTCTTT
TRBV7-6	TRBD2	TRBJ2-3	17	NA	CASSPEDAGELTDTQYF	TGTGCCAGCAGCCCCGAAGATGCGGGGGAACTGACAGATACGCAGTATTTT
TRBV19	NA	TRBJ2-3	11	NA	CASVGTDTQYF	TGTGCCAGTGTGGGGACAGATACGCAGTATTTT
TRBV7-9	TRBD2	TRBJ2-1	17	NA	CASSGSSGGVSYNEQFF	TGTGCCAGCAGCGGGTCTAGCGGGGGGGTATCCTACAATGAGCAGTTCTTC
TRBV10-3	NA	TRBJ1-5	15	NA	CAISELHTSNQPQHF	TGTGCCATCAGTGAGTTACACACCAGCAATCAGCCCCAGCATTTT
TRBV7-6	TRBD1	TRBJ2-1	20	medium-sized	CASSGYRDRDKGLSYNEQFF	TGTGCCAGCAGCGGATACCGGGACAGGGATAAGGGCCTCTCCTACAATGAGCAGTTCTTC
TRBV7-6	NA	TRBJ2-6	17	NA	CASSAPGAGSGANVLTF	TGTGCCAGCAGCGCCCCGGGGGCGGGCTCTGGGGCCAACGTCCTGACTTTC